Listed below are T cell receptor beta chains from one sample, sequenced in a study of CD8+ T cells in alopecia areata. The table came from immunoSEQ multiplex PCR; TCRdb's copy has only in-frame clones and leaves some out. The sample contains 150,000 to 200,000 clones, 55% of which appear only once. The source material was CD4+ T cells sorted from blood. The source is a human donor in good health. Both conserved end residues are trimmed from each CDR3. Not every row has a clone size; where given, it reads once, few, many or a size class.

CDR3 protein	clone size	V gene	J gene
ASRPLGEGRLYGYT	few	TRBV23-1	TRBJ1-2
ASSYSLGGDTQY	.	TRBV6-5	TRBJ2-3
ASSLAAKAQY	.	TRBV5-6	TRBJ2-3
ASSVRGEPYNEQF	.	TRBV9	TRBJ2-1
SVEGGTGGRTEAF	.	TRBV29-1	TRBJ1-1
ASSLGSSIRNTEAF	few	TRBV5-1	TRBJ1-1
ASSLGGQPYGYT	.	TRBV5-1	TRBJ1-2
ASSLRAGGLGASSYEQY	.	TRBV27	TRBJ2-7
ASSLLQGIPGELF	.	TRBV5-6	TRBJ2-2
AIALLAGGGDTQY	.	TRBV10-3	TRBJ2-3
ASSLVRQGTQY	.	TRBV5-6	TRBJ2-7
ASSPLTGGETQY	.	TRBV18	TRBJ2-5
SVGLGNQPQH	.	TRBV29-1	TRBJ1-5
ASSPRGAAQVTQY	.	TRBV4-2	TRBJ2-5
ASRLLGSGYT	.	TRBV6-6	TRBJ1-2
ASSLRGRTGELF	.	TRBV5-6	TRBJ2-2
ASSVPSRDRTTSGANVLT	.	TRBV9	TRBJ2-6
SVEKQGTYEQY	.	TRBV29-1	TRBJ2-7
ASSLVPSGSSRELF	.	TRBV5-1	TRBJ2-2
ASSKAGSEDTQY	.	TRBV5-4	TRBJ2-3
ASRQTGASSYEQY	.	TRBV5-1	TRBJ2-7
ASSWGQNQPQH	.	TRBV5-1	TRBJ1-5
ASSLEGQGIYGYT	.	TRBV11-2	TRBJ1-2
ASSDLAGGSGADTQY	.	TRBV6-1	TRBJ2-3
ASYQPSGSSGELF	.	TRBV28	TRBJ2-2
SGQGVITEAF	.	TRBV29-1	TRBJ1-1